This T cell receptor beta chain was observed in a study of technical replicates of blood from several donors. CDR3 length equals 14 residues. J lost 3 bases, V lost 2 bases, and 5 bases had no gene match. Germline CDR1 and CDR2: SGHDT and YYEEEE. Using immunoSEQ multiplex PCR, the repertoire was profiled, and TCRdb retains in-frame clones only, with some absent. The sample carries tens of thousands of clones, around 94% recorded once. Sequenced sample: T cells isolated from PBMCs. The source is a human donor in good health. The chain links TRBV5-6 to TRBJ2-7, with 7 bases aligning to TRBD1. CDR3 sequence reads: CASSFNRGFYEQYF. CDR3 nucleotides: TGTGCCAGCAGCTTTAACAGGGGATTCTACGAGCAGTACTTC.